Below are 24 T cell receptor beta chains sequenced from a single sample in a study of vaccination and CD4 T cells after COVID-19. No cognate antigen is known for these TCRs. An Oncomine TCR Beta short-read assay was used to sequence the DNA from cultured CD4+ T cells. CD4+ T cells were cultured, and genomic DNA was extracted from them. TCRdb independently ran MiXCR on the PCR reads; one entry per CDR3 protein. The table lists approximately 9,800 distinct CDR3 sequences, around a third of them singletons, with 20% to 25% in the top ten. The sample's treatment: approximately 9-day PBMC culture with coronavirus spike peptide pools or control peptides (ViraFEST assay). CD4+ T cells of the unexposed donor were collected before the COVID-19 pandemic (2011-2018). The source material was CD4+ T cells from blood, cultured in vitro. These receptors came from a human donor in good health.

V and J are TRBV27 and TRBJ1-5, with TRBD1 identical over 8 bases. Germline-derived CDR1 and CDR2 are MNHEY and SMNVEV (reference sequence). Trimming took 3 bases from V and 4 from J; bases not matched to a gene: 8. The CDR3 loop spans 16 amino acids. Here the CDR3 DNA reads TGTGCCAGCAGTTTCGCGCAGGGGGCGGGGAATCAGCCCCAGCATTTT. Its protein is CASSFAQGAGNQPQHF.

This clonotype has more than one count but fewer than ten. The chain recombines TRBV28 with TRBJ1-1; D may be TRBD1 (6 bases). Trimming left V 2 bases short and J 6 bases short, with 13 bases between. The CDR3 is 14 amino acids. Looked up from germline, CDR1 is MDHEN and CDR2 is SYDVKM. In DNA, the CDR3 is TGTGCCAGCAGTTTACACAGGGAGGGACCTGAAGCTTTCTTT. It codes for CASSLHREGPEAFF. The entire variable domain, with the rest obtained from reference TRBV28 and TRBJ1-1, is as follows: DVKVTQSSRYLVKRTGEKVFLECVQDMDHENMFWYRQDPGLGLRLIYFSYDVKMKEKGDIPEGYSVSREKKERFSLILESASTNQTSMYLCASSLHREGPEAFFGQGTRLTVV.

The rearrangement uses TRBV6-1 and TRBJ1-6; D may be TRBD1 (6 bases). The CDR3 is 16 residues long. Germline V CDR1 and CDR2: MNHNS, SASEGT. The germline V and J ends were trimmed by 4 bases and 1 base, with 11 bases remaining between them. Here the CDR3 reads CASSAPRGSYNSPLHF. The DNA of the CDR3 is TGTGCCAGCAGTGCGCCCAGGGGATCCTATAATTCACCCCTCCACTTT.

This clonotype was recorded only once. One junction end disagrees with the germline gene, perhaps due to a read error. The chain carries TRBV25-1 and TRBJ2-1, with TRBD1 matching 10 bases. The length of the CDR3 is 15 residues. Germline CDR1 MGHDK, CDR2 SYGVNS. The CDR3 DNA is TGTGCCAGCAGCAGTGTAGGACAGGGGGACAATGAGCAGTTATTC. Translation gives CASSSVGQGDNEQLF.

This rearrangement joins TRBV2 to TRBJ2-3; the match to TRBD2 covers 9 bases. Germline V gene data show CDR1 as SNHLY and CDR2 as FYNNEI. CDR3 length: 17 amino acids. V trimming: 7 bases; J trimming: 8 bases; junction bases outside the gene matches: 19. CDR3 sequence (DNA): TGTGCCAGCAATACCTGGGGGGGCGGGAGGGCCCGGCGTACGCAGTATTTT. It encodes CASNTWGGGRARRTQYF.

This clonotype was seen only a few times. V and J are TRBV7-2 and TRBJ2-1; D perhaps matches TRBD2 (6 bases). The CDR3 loop spans 12 amino acids. Germline V CDR1 and CDR2: SGHTA, FQGNSA. Trimming left V 3 bases short and J 7 bases short, with 7 bases between. CDR3 sequence: CASSFGSNEQFF. DNA of the CDR3: TGTGCCAGCAGCTTCGGGAGTAATGAGCAGTTCTTC.

This clonotype was seen only a few times. In nucleotides, the CDR3 is TGCAGTGCCTTCCGGGACATAGATCAGCCCCAGCATTTT. This gives the protein CSAFRDIDQPQHF. The genes are TRBV20-1 and TRBJ1-5, with D possibly being TRBD1 (6 bases). Germline assignment: CDR1 DFQATT and CDR2 SNEGSKA (reference sequence). The CDR3 spans 13 residues. V dropped 6 bases and J dropped 5 bases, with 14 bases sitting between them.

The gene calls are TRBV4-2 and TRBJ2-2, with 7 bases fitting TRBD2. The CDR3 runs 18 residues. Trimming at V came to 5 bases and at J to 3 bases, leaving 15 bases not matched to a gene. Germline assignment: CDR1 LGHNA and CDR2 YNFKEQ. The CDR3 here is CASSAGARGSYDTGELFF. The CDR3 coding sequence is TGTGCCAGCAGCGCCGGGGCTCGCGGGAGCTACGACACCGGGGAGCTGTTTTTT.

The V gene is TRBV5-1, the J gene TRBJ2-3; D gene unclear. The CDR3 consists of 12 residues. Germline V lookup: CDR1 SGHRS, CDR2 YFSETQ. V lost 0 bases and J lost 5, with 4 bases in between. The CDR3 is CASSLELDTQYF. The CDR3 bases are TGCGCCAGCAGCTTGGAGCTAGATACGCAGTATTTT.

J is TRBJ2-5 and V is TRBV20-1, with D unresolved. Trimming took 0 bases from V and 1 from J, leaving 9 bases between them. Per germline, CDR1 DFQATT and CDR2 SNEGSKA (reference sequence). The CDR3 is 14 amino acids. The CDR3 is CSARDVATQETQYF. CDR3 coding DNA: TGCAGTGCTAGAGATGTAGCCACCCAAGAGACCCAGTACTTC.

This clonotype was seen a few times. The chain recombines TRBV19 with TRBJ2-7, with 8 bases lining up with TRBD1. The CDR3 contains 13 residues. The germline V gene has CDR1 LNHDA and CDR2 SQIVND (reference sequence). V lost 8 bases to trimming and J lost 3 bases; unmatched junction nucleotides: 6. The CDR3 is CASGRTGLYEQYF. For the CDR3, the DNA is TGTGCCAGTGGTCGGACAGGGCTCTACGAGCAGTACTTC.

The chain employs TRBV5-4 and TRBJ1-2; a possible D gene is TRBD1 (5 bases). The CDR3 is 14 amino acids. Germline lookup yields CDR1 SGHNT and CDR2 YYREEE (reference sequence). V lost 4 bases and J lost 5, with 15 bases in between. CDR3 in amino acids: CASSPGLEMYGYTF. CDR3 DNA sequence: TGTGCCAGCAGCCCGGGACTGGAGATGTATGGCTACACCTTC.

The rearrangement links TRBV23-1 to TRBJ2-1, with 7 bases identical to TRBD2. TRBV23-1 is labeled an ORF, and its function is uncertain. The CDR3 runs 15 residues. The J segment lost 6 bases and the V segment lost 1 base, leaving 6 bases of the junction unmatched. CDR3 in DNA: TGCGCCAGCAGTCAATTGTGGGAGGGTAGCAATGAGCAGTTCTTC. This translates into CASSQLWEGSNEQFF.

In this sample, this clonotype turned up a few times. V and J are TRBV2 and TRBJ2-3, with a possible D match to TRBD1 (6 bases). Germline lookup yields CDR1 SNHLY and CDR2 FYNNEI. Trimming stripped 7 bases from V and 6 bases from J, with 8 bases between. The CDR3 runs 11 residues. CDR3 DNA sequence: TGTGCCAGCAATAGGGGGGATACGCAGTATTTT. The encoded protein is CASNRGDTQYF. The entire variable domain, with the rest obtained from reference TRBV2 and TRBJ2-3, is as follows: EPEVTQTPSHQVTQMGQEVILRCVPISNHLYFYWYRQILGQKVEFLVSFYNNEISEKSEIFDDQFSVERPDGSNFTLKIRSTKLEDSAMYFCASNRGDTQYFGPGTRLTVL.

The chain has TRBV12-3 or TRBV12-4 and TRBJ1-6; the D is unclear. The CDR3 is made up of 16 amino acids. With 6 bases removed from V and 0 bases from J, the gap between germline ends came to 12 bases. The DNA of the CDR3 is TGTGCCAGCAGGCAAGGGCCTTCCTCCTATAATTCACCCCTCCACTTT. Amino acids: CASRQGPSSYNSPLHF.

The chain is built from TRBV21-1 and TRBJ2-7; TRBD2 is the table's D call and was not checked against the DNA. TRBV21-1 is designated a pseudogene. This CDR3 has 17 residues. The CDR3 protein is CASTLLAGVFKPNEQYF. In DNA, the CDR3 is TGTGCCAGCACTTTACTAGCGGGAGTTTTCAAGCCCAACGAGCAGTACTTC.

The J gene is TRBJ2-3, the V gene TRBV6-2 or TRBV6-3; D remains ambiguous. The germline V gene has CDR1 MNHEY and CDR2 SVGEGT. V was clipped by 0 bases and J by 0 bases, with 7 bases between them. The CDR3 extends over 15 amino acids. CDR3 region: CASSYSLDSTDTQYF. The CDR3 DNA reads TGTGCCAGCAGTTACTCTCTGGATAGCACAGATACGCAGTATTTT.

This clonotype was picked up a small number of times. Mismatch with germline at one junction end may stem from a read error. The chain joins TRBV7-7 to TRBJ2-5; TRBD2 might be the D (6 bases). CDR3 length equals 15 residues. Looked up from germline, CDR1 is SSHAT and CDR2 is FNYEAQ (reference sequence). Here the CDR3 reads CASSLGRAGLGTQYF. The CDR3 DNA reads as TGTGCTAGCAGCTTAGGCCGTGCGGGGTTGGGGACCCAGTACTTC.

This clonotype occurred a few times. The CDR3: CASSSAGLYNEQFF. CDR3 in DNA: TGTGCCAGCAGCTCAGCGGGTCTCTACAATGAGCAGTTCTTC. This sequence joins TRBV5-4 and TRBJ2-1; D possibly corresponds to TRBD2 (6 bases). This CDR3 has 14 amino acids. Trimming stripped 3 bases from V and 3 bases from J, with 10 bases between. CDR1 is SGHNT, CDR2 YYREEE, per germline (reference sequence). The full variable domain, rest sourced from reference TRBV5-4 and TRBJ2-1, is ETGVTQSPTHLIKTRGQQVTLRCSSQSGHNTVSWYQQALGQGPQFIFQYYREEENGRGNFPPRFSGLQFPNYSSELNVNALELDDSALYLCASSSAGLYNEQFFGPGTRLTVL.

The CDR3 DNA reads TGTGCCAGCAGTTACTCGCCGGGGACAGGGGGCGCCGGGAGCAATCAGCCCCAGCATTTT. This gives the protein CASSYSPGTGGAGSNQPQHF. V and J are TRBV6-2 or TRBV6-3 and TRBJ1-5; 12 nucleotides line up with TRBD1. Unmatched junction bases numbered 10, after V lost 0 bases and J lost 1 base. Germline V gene lookup returns CDR1 MNHEY and CDR2 SVGEGT. The CDR3 contains 20 residues.

The table lists this clonotype with a few counts. The chain recombines TRBV6-2 or TRBV6-3 with TRBJ2-6; no clear D. Germline V gives CDR1 MNHEY, CDR2 SVGEGT. V lost 5 bases to trimming and J lost 0 bases, with 17 bases between them. This CDR3 is built from 18 residues. The CDR3: CASSDPVGSPSGANVLTF. CDR3 bases: TGTGCCAGCAGTGACCCTGTCGGGTCCCCCTCTGGGGCCAACGTCCTGACTTTC.

The V and J genes are TRBV6-4 and TRBJ1-2, with 9 bases fitting TRBD1. The CDR3 covers 16 residues. Germline CDR1 MRHNA, CDR2 SNTAGT. V gave up 0 bases and J gave up 5 bases; unmatched junction bases: 7. The CDR3 DNA follows: TGTGCCAGCAGTGACTCGAGTGACAGGGGGTTTTATGGCTACACCTTC. Protein product: CASSDSSDRGFYGYTF.

The chain carries TRBV2 and TRBJ2-5, with unresolved D. The germline CDR1 and CDR2 sequences are SNHLY and FYNNEI. V gave up 8 bases and J gave up 5 bases, with 21 bases separating them. The CDR3 is made up of 15 amino acids. CDR3: CASADPSSRRETQYF. In DNA form, the CDR3 reads TGTGCCAGCGCCGACCCTAGTTCCAGGCGGGAGACCCAGTACTTC. The full variable domain, completed using reference TRBV2 and TRBJ2-5, is EPEVTQTPSHQVTQMGQEVILRCVPISNHLYFYWYRQILGQKVEFLVSFYNNEISEKSEIFDDQFSVERPDGSNFTLKIRSTKLEDSAMYFCASADPSSRRETQYFGPGTRLLVL.

In this sample, this clonotype turned up a few times. The chain combines TRBV6-1 with TRBJ1-2; no clear D gene. The CDR3 has 14 amino acids. Trimming stripped 4 bases from V and 2 bases from J, with 11 bases between. Per the germline V gene, CDR1 is MNHNS and CDR2 is SASEGT. DNA of the CDR3: TGTGCCAGCAGTGTGAACCGCTGGAACTATGGCTACACCTTC. Translation: CASSVNRWNYGYTF.